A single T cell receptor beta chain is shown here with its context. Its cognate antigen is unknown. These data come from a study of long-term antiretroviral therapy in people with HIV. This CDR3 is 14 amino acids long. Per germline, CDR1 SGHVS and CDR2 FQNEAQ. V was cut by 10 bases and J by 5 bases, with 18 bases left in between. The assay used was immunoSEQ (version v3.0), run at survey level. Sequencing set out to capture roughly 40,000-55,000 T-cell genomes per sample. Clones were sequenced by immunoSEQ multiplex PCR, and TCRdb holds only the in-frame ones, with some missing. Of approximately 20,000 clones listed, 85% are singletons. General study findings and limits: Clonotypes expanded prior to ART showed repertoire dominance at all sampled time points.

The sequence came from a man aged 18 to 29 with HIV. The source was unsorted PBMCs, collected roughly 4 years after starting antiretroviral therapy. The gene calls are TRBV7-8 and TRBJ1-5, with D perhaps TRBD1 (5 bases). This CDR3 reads CATTRRGVDQPQHF. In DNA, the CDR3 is TGTGCCACTACTAGGCGGGGCGTGGATCAGCCCCAGCATTTT.